This entry is about one T cell receptor beta chain. Its matching antigen is unknown. V lost 5 bases and J 5 bases, leaving 15 bases between the germline ends. The CDR3 extends over 14 amino acids. CDR1 SGHTA and CDR2 FQGNSA come from the germline V gene. This record belongs to a study of cytomegalovirus exposure and HLA in healthy donors. Study-level findings and limits: An assumption of roughly uniform sequencing depth across donors underlay the presence/absence analyses. The only immune exposure information that was available was CMV serostatus.

The PCR made use of 60 Vbeta and 13 Jbeta primers. Assay: immunoSEQ multiplex PCR; the TCRdb copy retains only in-frame clones and omits some. Of around 130,000 clones in the sample, 75% to 80% were seen once. The source material was PBMCs. This clonotype was obtained from a woman aged 55-70 years in good health and CMV-seronegative. The chain uses TRBV7-2 and TRBJ1-1; tentative D call: TRBD1 (5 bases). CDR3: CASSPLPGLTEAFF. CDR3 nucleotide sequence: TGTGCCAGCAGCCCCCTCCCAGGGCTAACTGAAGCTTTCTTT. Full variable domain (outside the CDR3, taken from reference TRBV7-2 and TRBJ1-1): GAGVSQSPSNKVTEKGKDVELRCDPISGHTALYWYRQSLGQGLEFLIYFQGNSAPDKSGLPSDRFSAERTGGSVSTLTIQRTQQEDSAVYLCASSPLPGLTEAFFGQGTRLTVV.